The 19 T cell receptor beta chains below come from one sample, sequenced in a study of blood T cells in healthy people across ages. Primers used in a second PCR of about 6 to 11 cycles were a sample-barcoded 5' primer and a J-beta primer mix. One entry per CDR3 protein results from TCRdb running MiXCR on the 5' RACE reads. The sample has approximately 1.5 million distinct CDR3 sequences, 40% to 45% seen once; the top ten hold 4%. Sequenced sample: blood. These receptors were taken from a young woman in good health.

This clonotype was observed a handful of times. The chain links TRBV27 to TRBJ2-1; 8 nucleotides agree with TRBD2. Trimming cost V 11 bases and J 6 bases; bases outside gene matches: 9. Germline lookup yields CDR1 MNHEY and CDR2 SMNVEV (reference sequence). This CDR3 spans 13 amino acids. CDR3 DNA sequence: TGTGCCGCCCGGGGGGGCAATAGCAATGAGCAGTTCTTC. Protein: CAARGGNSNEQFF.

To note about this clonotype: The junction does not match germline at one end; this may be a read error. The chain combines TRBV3-1 with TRBJ1-5; D unclear. Germline CDR1 and CDR2: LGHDT and YNNKEL (reference sequence). The CDR3 runs 12 residues. The CDR3 bases are TGTGTCAGCGGCTCCTCCCAACAGCCCCAGCATTTT. It encodes CVSGSSQQPQHF.

The rearrangement links TRBV12-3 or TRBV12-4 to TRBJ1-5; 9 bases fit TRBD1. Trimming at V came to 6 bases and at J to 4 bases, leaving 7 bases not matched to a gene. CDR3 size: 15 residues. The CDR3 DNA reads TGTGCCAGCAGACCGGGACAGGGTGGGAATCAGCCCCAGCATTTT. Amino acids: CASRPGQGGNQPQHF.

V usage is TRBV6-2 or TRBV6-3 and J usage is TRBJ2-3, with 7 positions matching TRBD2. The V segment lost 8 bases and the J segment 2 bases; nucleotides outside the gene matches: 16. Germline CDR1 is MNHEY and CDR2 is SVGEGT. The CDR3 sequence is 17 residues long. The chain's CDR3 is CASSRRGTPALTDTQYF. The CDR3 nucleotides are TGTGCCAGCTCGCGGCGGGGGACCCCTGCTCTCACAGATACGCAGTATTTT.

The V and J genes are TRBV3-1 and TRBJ2-5; no reliable D call. Trimming took off 2 bases at V and 11 bases at J, with 15 bases between the two ends. The germline gives CDR1 LGHDT, CDR2 YNNKEL (reference sequence). The CDR3 is 13 residues long. CDR3 coding DNA: TGTGCCAGCAGCCAAAGGTCGCGAGGCCCACAGTACTTC. Amino acid sequence: CASSQRSRGPQYF.

The chain joins TRBV11-2 to TRBJ2-1, with a weak D call TRBD2 (6 bases). The length of the CDR3 is 14 residues. CDR1 is SGHAT, CDR2 FQNNGV, per germline. The V end was cut by 1 base, the J end by 8 bases, with 12 bases between. The CDR3 DNA reads as TGTGCCAGCAGCTTAGGCGGGAATAACCATGAGCAGTTCTTC. This encodes CASSLGGNNHEQFF.

The CDR3 loop reads CASSPKGGSSYNEQFF. As DNA, the CDR3 is TGTGCCAGCAGCCCTAAGGGAGGAAGTTCCTACAATGAGCAGTTCTTC. The gene calls are TRBV7-3 and TRBJ2-1, with D maybe TRBD2 (6 bases). The germline V gene encodes CDR1 SGHTA and CDR2 FQGTGA. Trimming took 5 bases from V and 1 from J, leaving 15 bases between them. This CDR3 is 16 amino acids long.

This clonotype was picked up a small number of times. The genes are TRBV27 and TRBJ2-7, with D perhaps matching TRBD2 (6 bases). Germline V CDR1 and CDR2: MNHEY, SMNVEV (reference sequence). Between the trimmed V and J ends, which lost 2 bases and 4 bases, there was a span of 27 bases. The CDR3 is made up of 19 amino acids. Here the CDR3 DNA reads TGTGCCAGCAGTTTACGGGGGTCTGTTGGGGTCGTCGGTTGGTACGAGCAGTACTTC. Protein product: CASSLRGSVGVVGWYEQYF.

Note on this clonotype: The junction departs from germline at one end; a sequencing error may be responsible. The chain is built from TRBV12-3 or TRBV12-4 and TRBJ2-7, with 7 bases identical to TRBD2. This CDR3 spans 15 amino acids. In DNA, the CDR3 is TGTGCCAGCAGTATAGCGGGCCTAGGACCCTACGAGCAGTACTTC. It encodes CASSIAGLGPYEQYF.

The J gene is TRBJ1-6, the V gene TRBV27; D is uncertain. The CDR3 covers 14 residues. The ends were cut back, 6 bases at V and 8 bases at J, with 14 bases in the middle. CDR1 is MNHEY, CDR2 SMNVEV, per germline (reference sequence). The CDR3 nucleotides read TGTGCCAGCAGAAATAAGGGCCCGGATTCACCCCTCCACTTT. As protein: CASRNKGPDSPLHF.

This clonotype appeared many times. Here the CDR3 reads CASSLASWGGGYTF. The CDR3 DNA sequence: TGTGCCAGCAGTTTAGCGTCCTGGGGTGGTGGCTACACCTTC. The chain combines TRBV12-3 or TRBV12-4 with TRBJ1-2; D is unresolved. V dropped 0 bases and J dropped 7 bases, with 12 bases sitting between them. The length of the CDR3 is 14 residues.

The CDR3 nucleotides are TGTGCCAGCAGTCCAGGCTCCTCGATGCGGGCTGAAGCTTTCTTT. Amino acids: CASSPGSSMRAEAFF. This chain links TRBV12-3 or TRBV12-4 with TRBJ1-1; D unclear. V shed 5 bases and J shed 6 bases, with 19 bases lying between them. The CDR3 totals 15 residues.

CDR3 sequence: CASSLRRPPQGTYNEQFF. The DNA for the CDR3 is TGTGCCAGCAGTTTAAGAAGACCTCCCCAGGGAACCTACAATGAGCAGTTCTTC. The chain employs TRBV28 and TRBJ2-1; a possible D gene is TRBD1 (5 bases). Germline values: CDR1 MDHEN, CDR2 SYDVKM. This CDR3 contains 18 residues. The V gene lost 2 bases and the J gene lost 2 bases, with 19 bases spanning the gap. Filled out from reference TRBV28 and TRBJ2-1, the complete variable domain reads DVKVTQSSRYLVKRTGEKVFLECVQDMDHENMFWYRQDPGLGLRLIYFSYDVKMKEKGDIPEGYSVSREKKERFSLILESASTNQTSMYLCASSLRRPPQGTYNEQFFGPGTRLTVL.

This clonotype has a handful of counts. The genes are TRBV6-2 or TRBV6-3 and TRBJ1-5; D not resolved. The CDR3 runs 14 residues. V was shortened by 2 bases and J by 0 bases, with 5 bases between the two germline ends. The V gene's germline CDR1 is MNHEY and CDR2 SVGEGT. The CDR3 sequence is CASSYGYSNQPQHF. CDR3 nucleotides: TGTGCCAGCAGTTACGGCTATAGCAATCAGCCCCAGCATTTT.

The V gene is TRBV4-1, the J gene TRBJ1-2; TRBD1 matches 9 bases. The CDR3 totals 16 residues. Germline V gives CDR1 MGHRA, CDR2 YSYEKL. J gave up 4 bases and V 3 bases, and 9 bases lay outside the gene matches. CDR3 nucleotide sequence: TGCGCCAGCAGCCAGAACACCGGGACAGGGTTCTATGGCTACACCTTC. It codes for CASSQNTGTGFYGYTF.

V is TRBV28 and J is TRBJ2-5; weak D call: TRBD2 (6 bases). V was clipped by 6 bases and J by 11 bases, with 13 bases between them. The germline gives CDR1 MDHEN, CDR2 SYDVKM. This CDR3 is built from 11 residues. CDR3 sequence reads: CASRPGRGQYF. Written as DNA, the CDR3 is TGTGCCAGCAGACCAGGTCGGGGGCAGTACTTC. Full variable domain (outside the CDR3, taken from reference TRBV28 and TRBJ2-5): DVKVTQSSRYLVKRTGEKVFLECVQDMDHENMFWYRQDPGLGLRLIYFSYDVKMKEKGDIPEGYSVSREKKERFSLILESASTNQTSMYLCASRPGRGQYFGPGTRLLVL.

Here the CDR3 DNA reads TGTGCCGGGACTGAAGCTTTCTTT. Protein product: CAGTEAFF. The gene calls are TRBV7-9 and TRBJ1-1; D gene uncertain. V was shortened by 11 bases and J by 5 bases, with 3 bases between the two germline ends. Germline V CDR1 and CDR2: SEHNR, FQNEAQ (reference sequence). The CDR3 consists of 8 residues. The full variable domain, its missing parts supplied by reference TRBV7-9 and TRBJ1-1, is DTGVSQNPRHKITKRGQNVTFRCDPISEHNRLYWYRQTLGQGPEFLTYFQNEAQLEKSRLLSDRFSAERPKGSFSTLEIQRTEQGDSAMYLCAGTEAFFGQGTRLTVV.

This clonotype was recorded a few times. The chain has TRBV6-2 or TRBV6-3 and TRBJ2-7; TRBD2 might be the D (7 bases). V was pared by 2 bases and J by 2 bases, with 13 bases between. Per the germline V gene, CDR1 is MNHEY and CDR2 is SVGEGT. This CDR3 has 15 amino acids. CDR3 sequence reads: CASSYQRDNAYEQYF. Written as DNA, the CDR3 is TGTGCCAGCAGTTACCAGCGGGACAACGCCTACGAGCAGTACTTC.

Here the CDR3 DNA reads TGTGCCAGCAGCTCCCCTGGGGTGGGATTGAACACTGAAGCTTTCTTT. It codes for CASSSPGVGLNTEAFF. This rearrangement joins TRBV5-5 to TRBJ1-1; D is undetermined. V was clipped by 3 bases and J by 0 bases, with 15 bases between them. The CDR3 runs to 16 residues. From germline, CDR1 is SGHKS and CDR2 YYEKEE (reference sequence).